This paragraph reports one T cell receptor beta chain. Trimming at V came to 6 bases and at J to 6 bases, leaving 8 bases not matched to a gene. This CDR3 has 13 residues. The data stem from a study of preoperative IRX-2 immunotherapy in early breast cancer. As to treatment: preoperative locoregional IRX-2 cytokine immunotherapy. The protocol was immunoSEQ multiplex PCR, while the TCRdb copy is restricted to in-frame clones and leaves out a portion. The data contain fewer than 3,500 clones, approximately 76% of them singletons. This clonotype was obtained from a human donor with breast cancer. This chain links TRBV23-1 with TRBJ2-7; TRBD2 agrees at 7 bases. TRBV23-1 is an ORF, with its function uncertain. The sequenced sample was tumor tissue, obtained before IRX-2 immunotherapy. The CDR3 DNA follows: TGCGCCAGCAGCTTAGGGCTAGCGGCCGAGCAGTACTTC. Translated: CASSLGLAAEQYF.